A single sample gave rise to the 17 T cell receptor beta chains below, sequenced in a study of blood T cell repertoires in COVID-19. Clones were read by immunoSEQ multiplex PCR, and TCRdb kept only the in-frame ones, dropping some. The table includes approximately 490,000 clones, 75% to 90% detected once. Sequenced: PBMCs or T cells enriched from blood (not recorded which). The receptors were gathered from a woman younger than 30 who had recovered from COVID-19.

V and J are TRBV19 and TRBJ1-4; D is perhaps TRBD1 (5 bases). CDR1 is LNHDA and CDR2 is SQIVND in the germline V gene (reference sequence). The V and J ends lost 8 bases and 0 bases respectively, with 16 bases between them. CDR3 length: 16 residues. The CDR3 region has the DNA TGTGCCAGTCGAGACCCCGGACACGCAACTAATGAAAAACTGTTTTTT. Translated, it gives CASRDPGHATNEKLFF.

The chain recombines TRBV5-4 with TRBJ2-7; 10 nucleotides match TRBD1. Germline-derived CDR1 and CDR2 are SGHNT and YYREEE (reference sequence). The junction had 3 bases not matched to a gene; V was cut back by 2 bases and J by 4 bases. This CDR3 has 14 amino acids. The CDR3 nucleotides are TGTGCCAGCAGCTTCGGACAGGGGGTGTACGAGCAGTACTTC. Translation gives CASSFGQGVYEQYF.

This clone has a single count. Written as DNA, the CDR3 is TGTGCCAGCAGGGAATATACCGGGGCTAATGAAAAACTGTTTTTT. It specifies CASREYTGANEKLFF. The chain employs TRBV5-8 and TRBJ1-4; D unclear. The length of the CDR3 is 15 residues. The germline V and J ends were trimmed by 5 bases and 3 bases, with 14 bases remaining between them. CDR1 is SGHTS, CDR2 YDEGEE, per germline.

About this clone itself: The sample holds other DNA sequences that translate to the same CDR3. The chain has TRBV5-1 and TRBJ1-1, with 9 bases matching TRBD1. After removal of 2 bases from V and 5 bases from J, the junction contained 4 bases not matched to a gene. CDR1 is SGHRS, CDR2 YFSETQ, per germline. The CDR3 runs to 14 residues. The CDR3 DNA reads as TGCGCCAGCAGCTTAGGGACAGGGAGGACTGAAGCTTTCTTT. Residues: CASSLGTGRTEAFF. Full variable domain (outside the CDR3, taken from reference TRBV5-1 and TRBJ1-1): KAGVTQTPRYLIKTRGQQVTLSCSPISGHRSVSWYQQTPGQGLQFLFEYFSETQRNKGNFPGRFSGRQFSNSRSEMNVSTLELGDSALYLCASSLGTGRTEAFFGQGTRLTVV.

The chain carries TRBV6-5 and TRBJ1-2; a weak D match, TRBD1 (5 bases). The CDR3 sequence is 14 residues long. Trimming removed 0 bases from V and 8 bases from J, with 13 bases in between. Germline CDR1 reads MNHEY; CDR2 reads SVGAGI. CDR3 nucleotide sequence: TGTGCCAGCAGTTACTCGTTGGCAGGGAAAGGCTACACCTTC. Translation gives CASSYSLAGKGYTF.

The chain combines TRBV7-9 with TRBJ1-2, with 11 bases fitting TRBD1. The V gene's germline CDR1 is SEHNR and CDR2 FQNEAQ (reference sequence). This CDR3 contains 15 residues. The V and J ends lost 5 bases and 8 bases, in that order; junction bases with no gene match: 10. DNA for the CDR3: TGTGCCAGCAGCCCCACGGACAGGGGGCTGCGGGGCTACACCTTC. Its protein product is CASSPTDRGLRGYTF. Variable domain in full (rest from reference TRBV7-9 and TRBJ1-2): DTGVSQNPRHKITKRGQNVTFRCDPISEHNRLYWYRQTLGQGPEFLTYFQNEAQLEKSRLLSDRFSAERPKGSFSTLEIQRTEQGDSAMYLCASSPTDRGLRGYTFGSGTRLTVV.

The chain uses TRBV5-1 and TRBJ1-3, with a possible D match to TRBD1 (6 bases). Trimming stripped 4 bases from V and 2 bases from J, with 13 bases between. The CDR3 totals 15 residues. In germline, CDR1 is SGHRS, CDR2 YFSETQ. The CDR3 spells CASSPGTPPGNTIYF. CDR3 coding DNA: TGCGCCAGCAGCCCGGGGACACCACCTGGAAACACCATATATTTT.

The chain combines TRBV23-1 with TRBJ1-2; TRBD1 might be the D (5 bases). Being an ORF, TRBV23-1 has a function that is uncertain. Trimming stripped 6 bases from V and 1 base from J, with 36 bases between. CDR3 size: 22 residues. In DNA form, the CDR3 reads TGCGCCAGCAGACCCCCCAGGCCTGGCCAGGGACTCCCGCACAACATTAACTATGGCTACACCTTC. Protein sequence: CASRPPRPGQGLPHNINYGYTF.

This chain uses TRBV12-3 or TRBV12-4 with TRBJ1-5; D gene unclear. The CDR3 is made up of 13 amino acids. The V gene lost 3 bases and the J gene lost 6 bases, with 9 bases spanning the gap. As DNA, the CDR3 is TGTGCCAGCAGTTTTTCATCGGGTCAGCCCCAGCATTTT. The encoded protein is CASSFSSGQPQHF.

The CDR3 here is CASSIGTSGGRDTQYF. Written as DNA, the CDR3 is TGTGCCAGTAGTATTGGGACTAGCGGGGGTCGGGATACGCAGTATTTT. The chain joins TRBV19 to TRBJ2-3; 14 bases line up with TRBD2. The CDR3 extends over 16 amino acids. Unmatched junction bases numbered 5, after V lost 3 bases and J lost 6 bases. Germline CDR1 reads LNHDA; CDR2 reads SQIVND (reference sequence).

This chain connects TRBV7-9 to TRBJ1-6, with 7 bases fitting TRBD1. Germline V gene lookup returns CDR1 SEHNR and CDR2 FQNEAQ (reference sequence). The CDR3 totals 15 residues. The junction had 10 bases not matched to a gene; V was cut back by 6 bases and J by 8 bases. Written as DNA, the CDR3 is TGTGCCAGCAGGAGTAGTGGGCAGGGGGATTCACCCCTCCACTTT. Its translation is CASRSSGQGDSPLHF.

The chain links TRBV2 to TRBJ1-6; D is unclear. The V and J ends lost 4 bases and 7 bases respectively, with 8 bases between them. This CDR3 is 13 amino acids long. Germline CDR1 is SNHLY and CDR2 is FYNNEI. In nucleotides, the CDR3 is TGTGCCAGCAGTGCGGGGTCCAATTCACCCCTCCACTTT. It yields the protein CASSAGSNSPLHF.

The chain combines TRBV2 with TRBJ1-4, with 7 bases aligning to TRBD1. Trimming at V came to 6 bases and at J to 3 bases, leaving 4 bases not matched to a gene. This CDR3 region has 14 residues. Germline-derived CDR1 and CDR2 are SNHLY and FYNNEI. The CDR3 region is CASSLTGPNEKLFF. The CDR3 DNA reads TGTGCCAGCAGCCTGACAGGGCCTAATGAAAAACTGTTTTTT.

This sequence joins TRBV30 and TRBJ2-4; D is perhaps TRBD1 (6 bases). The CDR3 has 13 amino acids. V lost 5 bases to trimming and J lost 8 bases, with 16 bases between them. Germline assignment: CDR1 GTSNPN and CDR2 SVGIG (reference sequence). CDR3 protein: CAWGVGGRYIQYF. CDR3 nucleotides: TGTGCCTGGGGAGTAGGGGGACGATACATTCAGTACTTC.

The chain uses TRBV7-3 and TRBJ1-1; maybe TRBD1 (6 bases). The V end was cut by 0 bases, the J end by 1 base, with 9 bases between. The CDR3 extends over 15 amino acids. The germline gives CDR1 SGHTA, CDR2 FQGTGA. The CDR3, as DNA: TGTGCCAGCAGCTTAACGGGCAGGGGGAACACTGAAGCTTTCTTT. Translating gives CASSLTGRGNTEAFF. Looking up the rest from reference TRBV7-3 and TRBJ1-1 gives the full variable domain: GAGVSQTPSNKVTEKGKYVELRCDPISGHTALYWYRQSLGQGPEFLIYFQGTGAADDSGLPNDRFFAVRPEGSVSTLKIQRTERGDSAVYLCASSLTGRGNTEAFFGQGTRLTVV.

The CDR3 loop is CATSAMGGVNQPQHF. CDR3 DNA sequence: TGTGCCACCAGTGCCATGGGGGGGGTGAATCAGCCCCAGCATTTT. V is TRBV24-1 and J is TRBJ1-5; perhaps TRBD1 as D (5 bases). CDR3 size: 15 residues. CDR1 is KGHDR and CDR2 is SFDVKD in the germline V gene. Trimming left V 5 bases short and J 4 bases short, with 14 bases between.

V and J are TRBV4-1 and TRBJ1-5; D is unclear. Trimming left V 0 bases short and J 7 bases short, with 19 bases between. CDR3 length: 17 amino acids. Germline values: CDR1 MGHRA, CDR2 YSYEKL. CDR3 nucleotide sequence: TGCGCCAGCAGCCAAGAGCGCGGGCCCCAAGGCAGCCAGCCCCAGCATTTT. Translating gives CASSQERGPQGSQPQHF.